This entry lists 3 T cell receptor beta chains sequenced from one sample in a study of control samples from healthy donors and cancer patients. Assay used: immunoSEQ multiplex PCR; TCRdb lists only in-frame clones, some missing. The sample consists of roughly 68,000 clones, 83% of them appearing once. The sequenced sample was blood. Receptor source: a man aged 55-75 years in good health.

The CDR3 spells CASSSLSGANVLTF. In DNA, the CDR3 is TGTGCCAGCAGCTCTCTGTCTGGGGCCAACGTCCTGACTTTC. V is TRBV7-9 and J is TRBJ2-6; D call uncertain. Trimming pared 4 bases from V and 1 base from J, leaving 5 bases between. There are 14 residues in the CDR3. Germline V CDR1 and CDR2: SEHNR, FQNEAQ (reference sequence).

The rearrangement links TRBV7-7 to TRBJ2-2; D might be TRBD2 (6 bases). The CDR3 runs 15 residues. V lost 4 bases, J lost 4 bases, and 13 bases lay in between. Germline lookup yields CDR1 SSHAT and CDR2 FNYEAQ (reference sequence). CDR3 protein: CASSSTSIGTGELFF. In DNA form, the CDR3 reads TGTGCCAGCAGCTCGACTAGTATCGGCACCGGGGAGCTGTTTTTT.

The chain uses TRBV7-3 and TRBJ2-6; D possibly corresponds to TRBD1 (7 bases). The CDR3 spans 18 residues. In germline, CDR1 is SGHTA, CDR2 FQGTGA. The V end was cut by 1 base, the J end by 2 bases, with 15 bases between. CDR3 sequence (DNA): TGTGCCAGCAGCTTAATGGGCAGGGGGGCAACTGGGGCCAACGTCCTGACTTTC. This encodes CASSLMGRGATGANVLTF.